What follows is one T cell receptor (beta chain) and its context. Its antigen remains unknown. This sample was taken from a study of cytomegalovirus exposure and HLA in healthy donors. Study findings and constraints: Later findings reportedly placed an Asian-associated ancestry cluster below the approximately 620-donor mean for N-insertions. A later look showed TCR association rates differing by HLA locus, highest for DRB1 and lowest for HLA-C.

The PCR contained 60 Vbeta and 13 Jbeta primers. Data came from immunoSEQ multiplex PCR; TCRdb stores just in-frame clones and leaves some out. The sample has roughly 190,000 clones; approximately 78% are singletons. There are 14 residues in the CDR3. This clonotype was sampled from a woman younger than 35 in good health and CMV-seronegative. V and J are TRBV21-1 and TRBJ2-5; TRBD2, the table's D call, was not compared with the DNA. TRBV21-1 is given as a pseudogene. Sequencing was carried out using PBMCs. CDR3 sequence (DNA): TGTGCCAGCAGCAAAGTTAGGGGAGGGGAGACCCAGTACTTC. It is translated as CASSKVRGGETQYF.